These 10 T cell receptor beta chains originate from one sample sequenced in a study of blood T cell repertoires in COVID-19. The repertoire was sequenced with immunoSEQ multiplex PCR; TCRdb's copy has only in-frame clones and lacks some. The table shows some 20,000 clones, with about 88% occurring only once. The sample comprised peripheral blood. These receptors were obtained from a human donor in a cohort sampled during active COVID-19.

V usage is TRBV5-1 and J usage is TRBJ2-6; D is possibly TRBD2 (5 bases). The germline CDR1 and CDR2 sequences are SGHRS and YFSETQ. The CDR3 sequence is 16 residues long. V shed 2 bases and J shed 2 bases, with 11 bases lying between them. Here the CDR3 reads CASSFKGDAGANVLTF. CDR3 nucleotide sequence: TGCGCCAGCAGCTTTAAGGGAGACGCTGGGGCCAACGTCCTGACTTTC.

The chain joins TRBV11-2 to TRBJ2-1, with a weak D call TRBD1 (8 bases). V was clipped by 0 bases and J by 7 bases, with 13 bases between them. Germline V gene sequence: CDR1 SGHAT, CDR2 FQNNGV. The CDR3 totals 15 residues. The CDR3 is CASSLDPQGGNEQFF. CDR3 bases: TGTGCCAGCAGCTTAGATCCACAGGGGGGGAATGAGCAGTTCTTC.

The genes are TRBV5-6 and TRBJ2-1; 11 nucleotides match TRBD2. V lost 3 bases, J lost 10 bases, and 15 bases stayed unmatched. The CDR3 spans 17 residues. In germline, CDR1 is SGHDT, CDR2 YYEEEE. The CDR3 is CASSSNTGTSGIEEQFF. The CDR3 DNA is TGTGCCAGCAGCTCCAACACTGGGACTAGCGGTATCGAGGAGCAGTTCTTC.

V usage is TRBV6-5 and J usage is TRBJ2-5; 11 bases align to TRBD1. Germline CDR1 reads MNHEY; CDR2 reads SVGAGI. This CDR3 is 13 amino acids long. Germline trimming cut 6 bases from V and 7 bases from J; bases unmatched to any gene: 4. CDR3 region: CASSLGQGGTQYF. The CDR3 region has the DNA TGTGCCAGCAGCCTGGGACAGGGGGGGACCCAGTACTTC.

CDR3 nucleotides: TGTGCCAGCAGCGTAGTGTCGGGTGGCACAGATACGCAGTATTTT. Protein product: CASSVVSGGTDTQYF. V gene TRBV9 combines with J gene TRBJ2-3; the D is unclear. With 0 bases removed from V and 1 base from J, the gap between germline ends came to 9 bases. The CDR3 spans 15 residues. Looked up from germline, CDR1 is SGDLS and CDR2 is YYNGEE.

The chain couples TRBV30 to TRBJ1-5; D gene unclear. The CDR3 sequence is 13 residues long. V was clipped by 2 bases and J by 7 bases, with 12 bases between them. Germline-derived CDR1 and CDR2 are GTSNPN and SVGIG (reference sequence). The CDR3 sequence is CAWSRGIEQPQHF. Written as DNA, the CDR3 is TGTGCCTGGAGTCGAGGTATCGAGCAGCCCCAGCATTTT.

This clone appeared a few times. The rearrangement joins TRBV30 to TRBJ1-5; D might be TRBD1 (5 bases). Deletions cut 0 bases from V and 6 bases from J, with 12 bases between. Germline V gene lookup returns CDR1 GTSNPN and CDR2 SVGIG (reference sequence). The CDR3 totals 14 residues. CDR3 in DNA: TGTGCCTGGAGTGTACTGGGGCAGGCTCAGCCCCAGCATTTT. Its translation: CAWSVLGQAQPQHF.

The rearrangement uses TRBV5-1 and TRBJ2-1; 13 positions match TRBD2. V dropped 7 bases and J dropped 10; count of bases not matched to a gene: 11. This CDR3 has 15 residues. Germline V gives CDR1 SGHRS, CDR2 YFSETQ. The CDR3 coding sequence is TGCGCCAGCGCCATAGGGACTAGCGGGACTGGGGAGCAGTTCTTC. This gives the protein CASAIGTSGTGEQFF.

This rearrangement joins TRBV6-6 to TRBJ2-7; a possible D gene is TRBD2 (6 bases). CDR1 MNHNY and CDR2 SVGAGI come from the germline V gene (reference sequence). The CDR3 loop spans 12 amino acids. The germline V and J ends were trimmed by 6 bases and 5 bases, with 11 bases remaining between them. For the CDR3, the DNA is TGTGCCAGCAGGGGGGGAACGGACGAGCAGTACTTC. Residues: CASRGGTDEQYF.

The CDR3 nucleotides read TGTGCCAGCAGTTTAACCGGACAGGGCCCTGAAGCTTTCTTT. Residues: CASSLTGQGPEAFF. The chain recombines TRBV28 with TRBJ1-1; 8 bases fit TRBD1. J gave up 6 bases and V 2 bases, and 5 bases lay outside the gene matches. The germline V gene encodes CDR1 MDHEN and CDR2 SYDVKM. The CDR3 totals 14 residues.